This entry concerns a single T cell receptor beta chain. Its antigen is currently unknown. Sequencing was at deep level. Every subset's genomic DNA went evenly onto several immunoSEQ plates. Here immunoSEQ multiplex PCR was the method, and the copy in TCRdb shows in-frame clones only, minus some. This sample yields roughly 680,000 clones, of which 55% to 80% are seen a single time; approximately 1.7% belongs to the top ten. This entry belongs to a study of shared clonotypes between healthy human individuals. V shed 0 bases and J shed 6 bases, with 0 bases lying between them. Germline V gene lookup returns CDR1 SGHAT and CDR2 FQNNGV. The CDR3 runs 12 residues. The study's findings and limits: Blood alone was sampled, and tissue repertoires likely differ. Several donors held about 4.6% of naive CD4 clonotypes in common.

The rearrangement links TRBV11-2 to TRBJ1-6; D is uncertain. The TCR comes from a woman in her twenties or thirties in good health. The sample taken for sequencing was memory CD4+ T cells sorted from blood. Regarding subset: CD45RA-negative fraction. In DNA, the CDR3 is TGTGCCAGCAGCTTAGATAATTCACCCCTCCACTTT. Amino acid sequence: CASSLDNSPLHF.